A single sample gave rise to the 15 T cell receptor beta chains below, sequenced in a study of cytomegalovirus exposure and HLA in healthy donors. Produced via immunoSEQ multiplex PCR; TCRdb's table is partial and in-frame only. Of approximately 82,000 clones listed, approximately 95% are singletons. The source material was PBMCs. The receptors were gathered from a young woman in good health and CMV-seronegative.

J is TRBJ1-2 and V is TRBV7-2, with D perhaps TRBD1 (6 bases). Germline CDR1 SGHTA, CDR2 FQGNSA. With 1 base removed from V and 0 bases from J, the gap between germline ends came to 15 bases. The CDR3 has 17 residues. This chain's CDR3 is CASSLGSQGPSNYGYTF. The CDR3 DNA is TGTGCCAGCAGCTTAGGTTCACAGGGCCCATCTAACTATGGCTACACCTTC.

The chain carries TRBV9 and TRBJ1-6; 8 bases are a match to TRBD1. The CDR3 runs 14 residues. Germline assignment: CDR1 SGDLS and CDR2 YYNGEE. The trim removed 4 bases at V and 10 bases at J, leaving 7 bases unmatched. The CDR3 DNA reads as TGTGCCAGCAGCCAGACAGGGGAAGGGTCACCCCTCCACTTT. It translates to CASSQTGEGSPLHF. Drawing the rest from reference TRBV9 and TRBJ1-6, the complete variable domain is DSGVTQTPKHLITATGQRVTLRCSPRSGDLSVYWYQQSLDQGLQFLIQYYNGEERAKGNILERFSAQQFPDLHSELNLSSLELGDSALYFCASSQTGEGSPLHFGNGTRLTVT.

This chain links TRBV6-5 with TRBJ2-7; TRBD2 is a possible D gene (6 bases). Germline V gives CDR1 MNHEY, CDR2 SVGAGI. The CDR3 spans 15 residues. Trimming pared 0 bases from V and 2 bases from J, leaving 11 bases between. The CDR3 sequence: CASSYSGGITYEQYF. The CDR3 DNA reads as TGTGCCAGCAGTTACTCTGGCGGGATTACCTACGAGCAGTACTTC.

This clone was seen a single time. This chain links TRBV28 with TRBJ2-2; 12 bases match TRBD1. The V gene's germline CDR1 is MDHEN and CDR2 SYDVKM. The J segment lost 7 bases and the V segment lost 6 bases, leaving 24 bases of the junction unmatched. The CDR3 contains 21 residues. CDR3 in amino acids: CASRSSTGTGGDGGEVGELFF. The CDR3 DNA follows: TGTGCCAGCAGATCATCTACCGGGACAGGGGGCGATGGGGGAGAGGTCGGGGAGCTGTTTTTT.

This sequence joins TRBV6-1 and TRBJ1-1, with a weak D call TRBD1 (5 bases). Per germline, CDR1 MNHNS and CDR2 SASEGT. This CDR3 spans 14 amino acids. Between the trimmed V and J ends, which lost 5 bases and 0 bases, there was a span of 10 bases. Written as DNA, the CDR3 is TGTGCCAGCAGTAACCGGGGGGTGAACACTGAAGCTTTCTTT. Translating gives CASSNRGVNTEAFF.

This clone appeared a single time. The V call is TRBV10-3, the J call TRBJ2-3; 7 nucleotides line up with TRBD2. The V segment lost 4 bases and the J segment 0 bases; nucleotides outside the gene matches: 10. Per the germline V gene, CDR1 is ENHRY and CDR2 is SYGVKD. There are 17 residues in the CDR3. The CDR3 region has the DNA TGTGCCATCAGTGCGTCGTTGCGGGAGACTAGCACAGATACGCAGTATTTT. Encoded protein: CAISASLRETSTDTQYF.

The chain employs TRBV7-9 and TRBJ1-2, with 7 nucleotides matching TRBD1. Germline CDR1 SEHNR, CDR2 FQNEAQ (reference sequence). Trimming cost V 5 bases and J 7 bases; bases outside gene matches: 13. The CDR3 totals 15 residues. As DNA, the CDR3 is TGTGCCAGCAGCCGTGGTACCGGGACAGAAGGTGGCTACACCTTC. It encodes CASSRGTGTEGGYTF.

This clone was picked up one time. This CDR3 is CASSQAPLTRNSPLHF. The DNA of the CDR3 is TGCGCCAGCAGCCAAGCCCCACTGACTAGGAATTCACCCCTCCACTTT. This rearrangement joins TRBV4-3 to TRBJ1-6; no firm D call. The V gene's germline CDR1 is LGHNA and CDR2 YSLEER. Trimming took 1 base from V and 7 from J, leaving 14 bases between them. The CDR3 is 16 amino acids.

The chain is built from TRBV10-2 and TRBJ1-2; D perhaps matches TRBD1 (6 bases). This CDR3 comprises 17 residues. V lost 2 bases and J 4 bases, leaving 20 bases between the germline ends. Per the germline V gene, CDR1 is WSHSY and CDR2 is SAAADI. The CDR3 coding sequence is TGCGCCAGCAGTGAGCCGAGGGACCTCAAAGGGGGCTATGGCTACACCTTC. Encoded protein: CASSEPRDLKGGYGYTF.

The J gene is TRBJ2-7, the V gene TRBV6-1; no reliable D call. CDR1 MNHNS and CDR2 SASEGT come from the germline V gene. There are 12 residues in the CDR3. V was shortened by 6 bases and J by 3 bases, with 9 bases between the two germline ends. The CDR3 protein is CASRKDIYEQYF. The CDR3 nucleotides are TGTGCCAGCAGAAAAGACATCTACGAGCAGTACTTC.

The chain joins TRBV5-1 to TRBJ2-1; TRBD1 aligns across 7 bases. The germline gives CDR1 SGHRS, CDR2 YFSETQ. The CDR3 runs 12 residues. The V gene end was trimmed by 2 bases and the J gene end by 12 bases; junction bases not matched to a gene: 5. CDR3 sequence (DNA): TGCGCCAGCAGCTTAGCCGGGACAGCGCAGTTCTTC. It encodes CASSLAGTAQFF.

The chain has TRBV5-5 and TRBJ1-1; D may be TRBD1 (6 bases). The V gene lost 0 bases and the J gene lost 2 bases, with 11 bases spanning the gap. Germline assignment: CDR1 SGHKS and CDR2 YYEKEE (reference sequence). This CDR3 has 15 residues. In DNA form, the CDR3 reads TGTGCCAGCAGCTTGGACGTCAGGGGAAACACTGAAGCTTTCTTT. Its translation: CASSLDVRGNTEAFF.

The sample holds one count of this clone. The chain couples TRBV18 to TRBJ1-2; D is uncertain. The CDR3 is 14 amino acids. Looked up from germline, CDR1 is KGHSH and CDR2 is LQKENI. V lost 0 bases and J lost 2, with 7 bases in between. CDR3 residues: CASSPPSENYGYTF. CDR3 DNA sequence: TGTGCCAGCTCACCACCGAGCGAAAACTATGGCTACACCTTC. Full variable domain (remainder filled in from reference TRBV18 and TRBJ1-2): NAGVMQNPRHLVRRRGQEARLRCSPMKGHSHVYWYRQLPEEGLKFMVYLQKENIIDESGMPKERFSAEFPKEGPSILRIQQVVRGDSAAYFCASSPPSENYGYTFGSGTRLTVV.

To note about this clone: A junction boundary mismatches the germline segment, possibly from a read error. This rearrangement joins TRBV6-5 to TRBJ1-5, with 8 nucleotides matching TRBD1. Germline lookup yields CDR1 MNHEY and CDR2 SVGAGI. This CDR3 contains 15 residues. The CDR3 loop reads CASSFGQGSSQPQHF. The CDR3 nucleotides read TGTGCCAGCAGTTTTGGACAGGGCAGCAGTCAGCCCCAGCATTTT.

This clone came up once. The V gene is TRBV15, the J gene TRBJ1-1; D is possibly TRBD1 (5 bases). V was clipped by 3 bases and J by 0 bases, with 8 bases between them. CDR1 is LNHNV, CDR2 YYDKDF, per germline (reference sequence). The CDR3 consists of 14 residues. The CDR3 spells CATSRNRMNTEAFF. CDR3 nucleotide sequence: TGTGCCACCAGCAGGAACAGGATGAACACTGAAGCTTTCTTT.